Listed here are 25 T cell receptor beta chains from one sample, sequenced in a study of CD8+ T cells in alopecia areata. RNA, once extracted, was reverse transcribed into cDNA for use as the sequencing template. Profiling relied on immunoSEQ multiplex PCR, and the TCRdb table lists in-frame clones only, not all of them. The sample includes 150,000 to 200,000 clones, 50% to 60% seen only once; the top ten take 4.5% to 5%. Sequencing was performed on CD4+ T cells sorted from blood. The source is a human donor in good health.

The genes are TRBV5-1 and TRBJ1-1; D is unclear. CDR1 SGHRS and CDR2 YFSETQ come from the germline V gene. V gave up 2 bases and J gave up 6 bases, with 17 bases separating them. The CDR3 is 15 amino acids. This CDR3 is CASSLSPPAAAEAFF. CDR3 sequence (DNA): TGCGCCAGCAGCTTAAGTCCCCCCGCGGCCGCTGAAGCTTTCTTT. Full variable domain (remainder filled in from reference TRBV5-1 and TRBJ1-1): KAGVTQTPRYLIKTRGQQVTLSCSPISGHRSVSWYQQTPGQGLQFLFEYFSETQRNKGNFPGRFSGRQFSNSRSEMNVSTLELGDSALYLCASSLSPPAAAEAFFGQGTRLTVV.

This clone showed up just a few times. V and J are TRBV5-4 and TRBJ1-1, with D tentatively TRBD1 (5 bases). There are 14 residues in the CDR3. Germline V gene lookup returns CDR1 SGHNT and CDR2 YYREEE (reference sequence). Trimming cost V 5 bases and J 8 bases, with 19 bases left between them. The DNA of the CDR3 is TGTGCCAGCAGGGAGTGGGGGGGGAAAGTAGAAGCTTTCTTT. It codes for CASREWGGKVEAFF.

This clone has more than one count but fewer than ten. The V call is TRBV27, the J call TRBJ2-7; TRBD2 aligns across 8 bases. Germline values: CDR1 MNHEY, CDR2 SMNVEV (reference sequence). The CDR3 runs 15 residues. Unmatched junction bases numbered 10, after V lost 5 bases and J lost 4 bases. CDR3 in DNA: TGTGCCAGCAGTATCTCCCTGCGGGAGGCTTACGAGCAGTACTTC. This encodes CASSISLREAYEQYF.

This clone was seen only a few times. CDR3 region: CASSLLRYEQYF. Written as DNA, the CDR3 is TGTGCCAGCAGCTTACTTCGGTACGAGCAGTACTTC. This chain connects TRBV11-2 to TRBJ2-7, with D hard to call. The CDR3 contains 12 residues. The germline gives CDR1 SGHAT, CDR2 FQNNGV. V lost 2 bases to trimming and J lost 4 bases, with 6 bases between them. Combining the CDR3 with reference TRBV11-2 and TRBJ2-7 gives the whole variable domain EAGVAQSPRYKIIEKRQSVAFWCNPISGHATLYWYQQILGQGPKLLIQFQNNGVVDDSQLPKDRFSAERLKGVDSTLKIQPAKLEDSAVYLCASSLLRYEQYFGPGTRLTVT.

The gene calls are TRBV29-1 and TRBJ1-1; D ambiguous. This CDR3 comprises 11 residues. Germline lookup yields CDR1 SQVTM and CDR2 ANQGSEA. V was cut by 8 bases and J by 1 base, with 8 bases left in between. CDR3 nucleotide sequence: TGCAGCTCTCGGTGGAACACTGAAGCTTTCTTT. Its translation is CSSRWNTEAFF.

In nucleotides, the CDR3 is TGTGCCAGCAGTTACGGATCTCCTCGCAATGAGCAGTTCTTC. Translation: CASSYGSPRNEQFF. The rearrangement links TRBV6-6 to TRBJ2-1; no clear D gene. The CDR3 is 14 amino acids. Trimming removed 2 bases at V and 6 bases at J, with 11 bases between. The V gene's germline CDR1 is MNHNY and CDR2 SVGAGI (reference sequence).

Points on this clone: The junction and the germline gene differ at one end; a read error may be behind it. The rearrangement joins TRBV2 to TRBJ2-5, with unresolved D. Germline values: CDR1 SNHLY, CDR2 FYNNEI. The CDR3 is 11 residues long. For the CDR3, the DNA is TGTGCCAGCAGCCCCCAAGCGACCCAGTACTTC. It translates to CASSPQATQYF.

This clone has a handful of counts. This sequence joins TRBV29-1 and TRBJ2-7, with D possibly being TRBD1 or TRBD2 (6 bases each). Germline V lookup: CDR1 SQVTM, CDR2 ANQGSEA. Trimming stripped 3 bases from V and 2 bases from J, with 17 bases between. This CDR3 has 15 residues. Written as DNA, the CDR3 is TGCAGCGTTGAGATGAGGGGGGCCATCCCCTACGAGCAGTACTTC. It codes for CSVEMRGAIPYEQYF.

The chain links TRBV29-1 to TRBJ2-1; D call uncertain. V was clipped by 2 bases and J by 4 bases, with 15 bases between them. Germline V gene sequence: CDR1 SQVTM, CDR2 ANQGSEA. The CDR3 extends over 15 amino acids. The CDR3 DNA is TGCAGCGTTGAAATTCTACATACCTTATACAATGAGCAGTTCTTC. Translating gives CSVEILHTLYNEQFF.

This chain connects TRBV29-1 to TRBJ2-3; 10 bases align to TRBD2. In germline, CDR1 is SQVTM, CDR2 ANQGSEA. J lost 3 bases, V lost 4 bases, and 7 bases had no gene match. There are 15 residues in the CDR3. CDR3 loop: CSVASRAGGTDTQYF. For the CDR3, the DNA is TGCAGCGTTGCATCGCGAGCGGGAGGGACAGATACGCAGTATTTT.

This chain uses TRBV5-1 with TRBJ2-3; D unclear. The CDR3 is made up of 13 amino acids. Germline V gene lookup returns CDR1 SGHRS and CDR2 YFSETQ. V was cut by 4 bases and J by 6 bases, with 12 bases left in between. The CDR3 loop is CASSTEQSDTQYF. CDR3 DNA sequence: TGCGCCAGCAGCACGGAACAGTCCGATACGCAGTATTTT.

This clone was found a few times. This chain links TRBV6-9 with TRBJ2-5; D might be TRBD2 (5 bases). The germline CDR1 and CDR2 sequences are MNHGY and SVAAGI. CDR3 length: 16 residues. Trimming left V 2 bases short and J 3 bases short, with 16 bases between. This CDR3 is CASSYRRRPIKETQYF. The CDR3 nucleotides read TGTGCCAGCAGTTATCGGAGGCGGCCAATAAAAGAGACCCAGTACTTC.

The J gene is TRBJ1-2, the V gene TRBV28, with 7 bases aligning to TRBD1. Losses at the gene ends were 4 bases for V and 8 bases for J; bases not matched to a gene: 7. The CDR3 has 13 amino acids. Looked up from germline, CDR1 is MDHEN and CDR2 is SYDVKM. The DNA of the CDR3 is TGTGCCAGCAGTTCCACAGGGGCAGCAGGCTACACCTTC. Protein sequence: CASSSTGAAGYTF.

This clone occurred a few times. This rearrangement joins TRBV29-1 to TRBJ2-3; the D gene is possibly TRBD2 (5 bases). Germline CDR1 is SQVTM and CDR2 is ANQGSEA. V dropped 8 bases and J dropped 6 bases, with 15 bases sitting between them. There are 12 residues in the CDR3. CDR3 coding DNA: TGCAGCACATGGGAGCCCTCCGATACGCAGTATTTT. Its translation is CSTWEPSDTQYF.

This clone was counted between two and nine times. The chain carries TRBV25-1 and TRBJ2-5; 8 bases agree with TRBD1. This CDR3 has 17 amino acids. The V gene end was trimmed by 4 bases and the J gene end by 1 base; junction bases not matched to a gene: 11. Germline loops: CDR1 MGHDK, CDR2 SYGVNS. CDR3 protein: CASSGRGRDNGQETQYF. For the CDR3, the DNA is TGTGCCAGCAGTGGCAGGGGGCGAGACAATGGCCAAGAGACCCAGTACTTC.

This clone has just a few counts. For the CDR3, the DNA is TGTGCCACCGGGCCCCGGACTAGCATCTACGAGCAGTACTTC. Translating gives CATGPRTSIYEQYF. This rearrangement joins TRBV7-9 to TRBJ2-7; 8 bases are a match to TRBD2. This CDR3 comprises 14 residues. With V trimmed by 10 bases and J by 3 bases, 11 bases remained unmatched. Germline-derived CDR1 and CDR2 are SEHNR and FQNEAQ (reference sequence).

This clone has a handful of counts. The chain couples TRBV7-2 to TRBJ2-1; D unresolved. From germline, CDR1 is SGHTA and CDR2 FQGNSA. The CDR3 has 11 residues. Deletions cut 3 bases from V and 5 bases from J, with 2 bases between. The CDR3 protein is CASSFHNEQFF. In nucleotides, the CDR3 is TGTGCCAGCAGCTTCCACAATGAGCAGTTCTTC.

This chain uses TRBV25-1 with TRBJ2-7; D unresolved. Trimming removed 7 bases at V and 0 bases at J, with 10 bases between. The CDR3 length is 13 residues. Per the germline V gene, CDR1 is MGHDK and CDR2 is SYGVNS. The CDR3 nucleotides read TGTGCCAGCACGAATACCGCCTCCTACGAGCAGTACTTC. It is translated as CASTNTASYEQYF.

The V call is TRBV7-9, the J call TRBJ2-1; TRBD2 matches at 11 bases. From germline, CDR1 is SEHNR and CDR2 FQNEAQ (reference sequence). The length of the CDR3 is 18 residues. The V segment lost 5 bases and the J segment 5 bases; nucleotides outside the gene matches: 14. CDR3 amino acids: CASSPLPRTSGHDNEQFF. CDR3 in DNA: TGTGCCAGCAGCCCACTACCGCGGACTAGCGGGCATGACAATGAGCAGTTCTTC.

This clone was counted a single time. CDR3 amino acids: CASSPADSYEQYF. The CDR3 DNA reads TGTGCCAGCTCACCAGCGGACAGCTACGAGCAGTACTTC. V usage is TRBV18 and J usage is TRBJ2-7, with D perhaps matching TRBD1 (6 bases). Germline assignment: CDR1 KGHSH and CDR2 LQKENI. The CDR3 spans 13 residues. With 2 bases removed from V and 3 bases from J, the gap between germline ends came to 8 bases.

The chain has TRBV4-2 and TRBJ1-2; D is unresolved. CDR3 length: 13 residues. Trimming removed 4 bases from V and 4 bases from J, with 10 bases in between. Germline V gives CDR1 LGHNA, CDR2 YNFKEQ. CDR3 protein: CASSLPATYGYTF. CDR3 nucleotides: TGTGCCAGCAGCCTACCTGCCACCTATGGCTACACCTTC.

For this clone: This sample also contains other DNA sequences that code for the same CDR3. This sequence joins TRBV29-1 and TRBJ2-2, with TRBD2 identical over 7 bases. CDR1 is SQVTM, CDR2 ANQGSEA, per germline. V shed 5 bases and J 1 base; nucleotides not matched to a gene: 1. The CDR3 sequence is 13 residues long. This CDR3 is CSVSGVNTGELFF. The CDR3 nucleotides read TGCAGCGTTAGCGGGGTGAACACCGGGGAGCTGTTTTTT.

The CDR3 DNA reads as TGTGCTAGTGGCACAGGAATGGCTCCGGCGGGTCAGCCCCAGCATTTT. Translated: CASGTGMAPAGQPQHF. The chain uses TRBV12-5 and TRBJ1-5, with D possibly TRBD1 on 5 matching bases. This CDR3 has 16 amino acids. Looked up from germline, CDR1 is LGHNT and CDR2 is FRNRAP. The ends were cut back, 6 bases at V and 6 bases at J, with 21 bases in the middle. Combining the CDR3 with reference TRBV12-5 and TRBJ1-5 gives the whole variable domain DARVTQTPRHKVTEMGQEVTMRCQPILGHNTVFWYRQTMMQGLELLAYFRNRAPLDDSGMPKDRFSAEMPDATLATLKIQPSEPRDSAVYFCASGTGMAPAGQPQHFGDGTRLSIL.

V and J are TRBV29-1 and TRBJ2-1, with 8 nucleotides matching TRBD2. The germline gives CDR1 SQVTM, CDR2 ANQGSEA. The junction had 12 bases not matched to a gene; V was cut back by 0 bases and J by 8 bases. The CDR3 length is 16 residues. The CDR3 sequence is CSVEERPAGARDEQFF. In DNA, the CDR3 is TGCAGCGTTGAAGAGCGTCCAGCGGGAGCAAGGGATGAGCAGTTCTTC.

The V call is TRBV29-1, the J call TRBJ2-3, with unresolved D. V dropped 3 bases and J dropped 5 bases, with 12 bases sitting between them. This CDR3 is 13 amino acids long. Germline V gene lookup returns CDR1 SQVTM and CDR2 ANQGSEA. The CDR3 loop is CSVENQVGDTQYF. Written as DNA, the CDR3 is TGCAGCGTTGAGAATCAGGTCGGAGATACGCAGTATTTT.